A single sample gave rise to the 9 T cell receptor beta chains below, sequenced in a study of PD-L1 blockade in urothelial cancer. Time point in this sample: pretreatment peripheral blood. Data came from immunoSEQ multiplex PCR; TCRdb stores just in-frame clones and leaves some out. The data contain tens of thousands of clones, 80% to 90% of them singletons. Sequencing was performed on PBMCs, taken around atezolizumab (anti-PD-L1) treatment. The receptors stem from a man aged 60 to 69 with urothelial cancer.

The chain couples TRBV28 to TRBJ2-7; 7 bases agree with TRBD2. Germline CDR1 reads MDHEN; CDR2 reads SYDVKM. J lost 2 bases, V lost 4 bases, and 11 bases had no gene match. This CDR3 comprises 16 residues. As DNA, the CDR3 is TGTGCCAGCAGTTACCCCTTGTGGAGCGGGGCCTACGAGCAGTACTTC. The encoded protein is CASSYPLWSGAYEQYF.

The chain recombines TRBV28 with TRBJ1-5, with TRBD1 matching 9 bases. V was clipped by 5 bases and J by 6 bases; unmatched bases: 8. The CDR3 sequence is 15 residues long. Germline values: CDR1 MDHEN, CDR2 SYDVKM. Here the CDR3 DNA reads TGTGCCAGCAGTACCCAAACAGGGGGCGGTCAGCCCCAGCATTTT. The encoded protein is CASSTQTGGGQPQHF.

The J gene is TRBJ2-7, the V gene TRBV6-5; tentatively, D is TRBD1 (6 bases). The V and J ends lost 2 bases and 5 bases respectively, with 16 bases between them. CDR1 is MNHEY, CDR2 SVGAGI, per germline. The CDR3 runs 15 residues. The CDR3 DNA reads as TGTGCCAGCAGTTACGATGAGGGGACAAGGAACGAGCAGTACTTC. This gives the protein CASSYDEGTRNEQYF.

V gene TRBV5-4 combines with J gene TRBJ1-2; perhaps TRBD1 as D (5 bases). Trimming cost V 4 bases and J 4 bases, with 14 bases left between them. Germline V lookup: CDR1 SGHNT, CDR2 YYREEE (reference sequence). The CDR3 covers 14 residues. The CDR3 loop is CASSPGGEAYGYTF. The CDR3 DNA follows: TGTGCCAGCAGCCCGGGGGGTGAGGCCTATGGCTACACCTTC.

The CDR3 is CASSGPTDKEAFF. The CDR3 DNA follows: TGCGCCAGCAGTGGGCCAACGGACAAGGAAGCTTTCTTT. V is TRBV10-1 and J is TRBJ1-1; D might be TRBD1 (5 bases). Germline values: CDR1 WNHNN, CDR2 SYGVQD (reference sequence). The V gene lost 4 bases and the J gene lost 8 bases, with 14 bases spanning the gap. This CDR3 is 13 amino acids long.

J is TRBJ1-6 and V is TRBV5-1, with D possibly being TRBD1 (6 bases). Germline assignment: CDR1 SGHRS and CDR2 YFSETQ. V shed 0 bases and J shed 5 bases, with 6 bases lying between them. This CDR3 has 14 residues. The CDR3 sequence: CASSLGQDNSPLHF. The CDR3 bases are TGCGCCAGCAGCTTGGGACAGGATAATTCACCCCTCCACTTT.

The gene calls are TRBV15 and TRBJ1-5; 10 bases fit TRBD1. The CDR3 sequence is 18 residues long. The trim removed 2 bases at V and 1 base at J, leaving 8 bases unmatched. Germline lookup yields CDR1 LNHNV and CDR2 YYDKDF (reference sequence). This CDR3 is CATSRQTGGIRSNQPQHF. The CDR3 nucleotides are TGTGCCACCAGCAGACAGACAGGGGGCATTCGCAGCAATCAGCCCCAGCATTTT.

This clone was detected only once. The J gene is TRBJ1-6, the V gene TRBV19, with D unclear. V lost 1 base and J 10 bases, leaving 14 bases between the germline ends. CDR3 size: 15 residues. The germline V gene encodes CDR1 LNHDA and CDR2 SQIVND (reference sequence). DNA of the CDR3: TGTGCCAGTAGTATAGGCGGGGTGCGAGACTCACCCCTCCACTTT. It encodes CASSIGGVRDSPLHF.

This rearrangement joins TRBV11-2 to TRBJ2-4; the D gene is possibly TRBD1 (5 bases). The ends were cut back, 0 bases at V and 7 bases at J, with 7 bases in the middle. The CDR3 sequence is 13 residues long. CDR1 is SGHAT, CDR2 FQNNGV, per germline. The CDR3: CASSLERQNIQYF. The CDR3 DNA reads TGTGCCAGCAGCTTAGAAAGACAGAACATTCAGTACTTC.